One and the same sample provided the 21 T cell receptor beta chains below, sequenced in a study of OX40 agonist ivuxolimab in advanced cancers. Produced via immunoSEQ multiplex PCR; TCRdb's table is partial and in-frame only. The data show some 94,000 clones, with roughly 90% seen just once and about 3% held by the top ten. Material: CD4+ or CD8+ T cells sorted from blood, obtained in a trial of the OX40 agonist ivuxolimab. The source is an adult with an advanced solid tumor such as melanoma, head and neck, liver or kidney cancer.

This chain connects TRBV4-1 to TRBJ2-7, with D possibly matching TRBD2 (6 bases). There are 15 residues in the CDR3. Germline V gives CDR1 MGHRA, CDR2 YSYEKL. The germline V and J ends were trimmed by 3 bases and 4 bases, with 16 bases remaining between them. The CDR3, as DNA: TGCGCCAGCAGCCAGCGATCAACAAGCGGGTACGAGCAGTACTTC. It translates to CASSQRSTSGYEQYF.

V usage is TRBV7-6 and J usage is TRBJ2-5; 8 positions match TRBD1. Unmatched junction bases numbered 10, after V lost 5 bases and J lost 5 bases. Germline V CDR1 and CDR2: SGHVS, FNYEAQ. This CDR3 has 15 amino acids. CDR3 DNA sequence: TGTGCCAGCAGCCAGCGGTCAGGGGGCGCGGAGACCCAGTACTTC. Encoded protein: CASSQRSGGAETQYF.

This sequence joins TRBV4-3 and TRBJ2-5; D remains ambiguous. This CDR3 spans 14 amino acids. Germline V gene sequence: CDR1 LGHNA, CDR2 YSLEER. The V end was cut by 0 bases, the J end by 2 bases, with 7 bases between. The CDR3: CASSQETGQETQYF. DNA of the CDR3: TGCGCCAGCAGCCAAGAGACCGGGCAAGAGACCCAGTACTTC.

The chain combines TRBV27 with TRBJ2-1; 7 nucleotides match TRBD2. Germline V gene sequence: CDR1 MNHEY, CDR2 SMNVEV (reference sequence). This CDR3 has 16 residues. J was trimmed by 3 bases and V by 1 base; bases with no gene match: 6. This CDR3 is CASSLWTGGLYNEQFF. CDR3 sequence (DNA): TGTGCCAGCAGTTTATGGACGGGAGGCCTCTACAATGAGCAGTTCTTC.

The chain employs TRBV7-8 and TRBJ1-3; D is undetermined. Germline V gene lookup returns CDR1 SGHVS and CDR2 FQNEAQ. Trimming cost V 4 bases and J 4 bases, with 5 bases left between them. The CDR3 extends over 12 amino acids. The CDR3 region is CASSSTGNTIYF. The CDR3 coding sequence is TGTGCCAGCAGCTCTACAGGAAACACCATATATTTT.

The V and J genes are TRBV30 and TRBJ2-7, with TRBD2 as a possible D gene (5 bases). V was cut by 3 bases and J by 2 bases, with 17 bases left in between. The CDR3 extends over 15 amino acids. Germline loops: CDR1 GTSNPN, CDR2 SVGIG (reference sequence). CDR3 sequence: CAWSPRTSYTYEQYF. DNA of the CDR3: TGTGCCTGGAGCCCCCGGACTTCCTACACCTACGAGCAGTACTTC.

This clone was detected only a few times. V gene TRBV7-8 combines with J gene TRBJ1-6; no firm D call. This CDR3 contains 12 residues. Germline values: CDR1 SGHVS, CDR2 FQNEAQ. Deletions cut 2 bases from V and 9 bases from J, with 5 bases between. The CDR3 sequence is CASSLPPSPLHF. The CDR3 DNA sequence: TGTGCCAGCAGCTTACCCCCTTCACCCCTCCACTTT.

The chain couples TRBV4-1 to TRBJ1-5; TRBD1 aligns across 7 bases. The CDR3 length is 18 residues. Germline assignment: CDR1 MGHRA and CDR2 YSYEKL. V lost 3 bases and J lost 0; bases outside the gene matches: 11. In nucleotides, the CDR3 is TGCGCCAGCAGCCAGAAGATGTCGAGGGGGCATAGCAATCAGCCCCAGCATTTT. Translating it yields CASSQKMSRGHSNQPQHF.

The CDR3 is CASSFLEASAGPGEQFF. CDR3 in DNA: TGTGCCAGCAGTTTTTTGGAGGCTTCGGCGGGACCGGGTGAGCAGTTCTTC. The V and J genes are TRBV28 and TRBJ2-1; maybe TRBD2 (6 bases). The V and J ends lost 3 bases and 9 bases respectively, with 24 bases between them. This CDR3 is built from 17 residues. Germline V gene lookup returns CDR1 MDHEN and CDR2 SYDVKM.

This chain uses TRBV9 with TRBJ2-5; 7 nucleotides line up with TRBD1. The CDR3 contains 14 residues. V was clipped by 3 bases and J by 5 bases; unmatched bases: 7. CDR1 is SGDLS, CDR2 YYNGEE, per germline. As DNA, the CDR3 is TGTGCCAGCAGCGGATCCGGGACAGTTGAGACCCAGTACTTC. Its protein is CASSGSGTVETQYF.

The V gene is TRBV29-1, the J gene TRBJ2-2, with D possibly being TRBD2 (7 bases). Trimming removed 4 bases from V and 7 bases from J, with 16 bases in between. CDR3 length: 14 residues. In germline, CDR1 is SQVTM, CDR2 ANQGSEA. The CDR3 DNA follows: TGCAGCGTTGTACTAGCGCTACAGGGCGGGGAGCTGTTTTTT. It translates to CSVVLALQGGELFF.

The chain uses TRBV2 and TRBJ2-5, with unresolved D. Germline lookup yields CDR1 SNHLY and CDR2 FYNNEI. Trimming left V 3 bases short and J 4 bases short, with 12 bases between. The CDR3 consists of 14 residues. The CDR3 DNA reads as TGTGCCAGCAGTGAGAAAGCGCTTTTAGAGACCCAGTACTTC. Translation gives CASSEKALLETQYF.

V usage is TRBV2 and J usage is TRBJ1-1, with D uncertain. Germline V gives CDR1 SNHLY, CDR2 FYNNEI. The CDR3 runs to 14 residues. V was shortened by 6 bases and J by 1 base, with 12 bases between the two germline ends. The CDR3 region has the DNA TGTGCCAGCAGCGTAGTGTCGTCGAACACTGAAGCTTTCTTT. Protein product: CASSVVSSNTEAFF.

The gene calls are TRBV6-5 and TRBJ1-1; D gene uncertain. Between the trimmed V and J ends, which lost 2 bases and 1 base, there was a span of 5 bases. Germline V gene sequence: CDR1 MNHEY, CDR2 SVGAGI. This CDR3 region has 13 residues. CDR3 nucleotides: TGTGCCAGCAGTTACCTGGAGAACACTGAAGCTTTCTTT. This codes for CASSYLENTEAFF.

The J gene is TRBJ1-1, the V gene TRBV28, with D possibly TRBD1 on 5 matching bases. In germline, CDR1 is MDHEN, CDR2 SYDVKM. Trimming took off 6 bases at V and 7 bases at J, with 18 bases between the two ends. CDR3 length: 14 amino acids. CDR3 sequence reads: CASSLPYDSLEAFF. CDR3 DNA sequence: TGTGCCAGCAGCTTACCCTATGACAGTCTTGAAGCTTTCTTT.

CDR3 sequence: CASSFGTSYEQYF. In DNA form, the CDR3 reads TGTGCCAGCAGCTTCGGGACTTCCTACGAGCAGTACTTC. V is TRBV11-2 and J is TRBJ2-7, with D possibly matching TRBD2 (6 bases). V lost 3 bases and J lost 1, with 7 bases in between. Germline CDR1 and CDR2: SGHAT and FQNNGV. The CDR3 is 13 amino acids. The variable domain in full, completed from reference TRBV11-2 and TRBJ2-7, reads EAGVAQSPRYKIIEKRQSVAFWCNPISGHATLYWYQQILGQGPKLLIQFQNNGVVDDSQLPKDRFSAERLKGVDSTLKIQPAKLEDSAVYLCASSFGTSYEQYFGPGTRLTVT.

The rearrangement links TRBV27 to TRBJ1-3; a possible D gene is TRBD1 (6 bases). The CDR3 consists of 17 residues. V dropped 4 bases and J dropped 0 bases, with 16 bases sitting between them. Germline CDR1 is MNHEY and CDR2 is SMNVEV (reference sequence). For the CDR3, the DNA is TGTGCCAGCAGTTCTCAACAGGGATACCTCTCTGGAAACACCATATATTTT. Translated: CASSSQQGYLSGNTIYF.

The chain links TRBV4-1 to TRBJ2-3, with TRBD1 identical over 9 bases. The CDR3 is made up of 16 amino acids. The V and J ends lost 3 bases and 7 bases, in that order; junction bases with no gene match: 11. CDR1 is MGHRA and CDR2 is YSYEKL in the germline V gene. The CDR3 nucleotides are TGCGCCAGCAGCCACCTCTCCCGGGACAGGGCACATACGCAGTATTTT. This encodes CASSHLSRDRAHTQYF.

The gene calls are TRBV5-1 and TRBJ2-7; 9 bases agree with TRBD2. Germline assignment: CDR1 SGHRS and CDR2 YFSETQ. Trimming took 4 bases from V and 4 from J; bases not matched to a gene: 12. This CDR3 has 16 amino acids. CDR3 sequence reads: CASSRVSSGTQYEQYF. DNA of the CDR3: TGCGCCAGCAGCCGCGTATCTAGCGGGACTCAATACGAGCAGTACTTC.

As concerns this clone: Other DNA sequences of this sample code for an identical CDR3. V and J are TRBV27 and TRBJ2-1; D is ambiguous. The CDR3 sequence is 14 residues long. Trimming stripped 5 bases from V and 1 base from J, with 9 bases between. The germline V gene has CDR1 MNHEY and CDR2 SMNVEV (reference sequence). For the CDR3, the DNA is TGTGCCAGCAGTCCCGGTGGGTCCTACAATGAGCAGTTCTTC. Translation: CASSPGGSYNEQFF.

The CDR3 here is CASSFPTGDRTGELFF. CDR3 bases: TGTGCCAGCAGCTTTCCGACAGGGGATCGTACCGGGGAGCTGTTTTTT. V is TRBV11-2 and J is TRBJ2-2, with TRBD1 matching 8 bases. V shed 3 bases, J shed 5 bases, and the junction held 8 bases outside the gene matches. CDR1 is SGHAT and CDR2 is FQNNGV in the germline V gene. There are 16 residues in the CDR3.